The T cell receptor (beta chain) described here comes from a study of T cell responses to AZD1222 COVID-19 vaccine. Study results and caveats: The number of AZD1222 recipients seropositive at baseline was only 6 or 7. The sample set comprised mostly white British donors with more females, and clonal diversity was possibly underestimated.

Generated by immunoSEQ multiplex PCR, the TCRdb table keeps only in-frame clones and is missing some. The table lists fewer than 150,000 clones, just over 85% of them singletons. Germline V gives CDR1 MDHEN, CDR2 SYDVKM. This CDR3 is built from 13 residues. After removal of 6 bases from V and 13 bases from J, the junction contained 5 bases not matched to a gene. In the case of this clone: Antigen unknown.

The chain joins TRBV28 to TRBJ2-1, with 14 positions matching TRBD2. The source is an adult in good health. The sequencing used peripheral blood, collected on day 0 of AZD1222 vaccination. The CDR3 DNA sequence: TGTGCCAGCAGCCAGACTAGCGGGGGGGTTCAGTTCTTC. Its protein product is CASSQTSGGVQFF.